This entry describes one T cell receptor (beta chain). The antigen is not known. These data originate in a study of monozygotic twins with inflammatory bowel disease. Notes on the study in general: A reduction in TCRbeta diversity (inverse Simpson) was seen in IBD patients relative to healthy co-twins.

The CDR3 consists of 11 residues. The germline V gene has CDR1 SGHTA and CDR2 FQGNSA. TCRdb reprocessed the 5' RACE reads and reports one entry per CDR3 protein, with no DNA. Its table records 210,000 or so distinct CDR3 sequences. The chain recombines TRBV7-2 with TRBJ2-5. The sequence derives from a human donor with ulcerative colitis or Crohn's disease, or a healthy co-twin of an affected twin (not recorded which). The sequenced sample consisted of blood. CDR3 region: CASSLGQTQYF.